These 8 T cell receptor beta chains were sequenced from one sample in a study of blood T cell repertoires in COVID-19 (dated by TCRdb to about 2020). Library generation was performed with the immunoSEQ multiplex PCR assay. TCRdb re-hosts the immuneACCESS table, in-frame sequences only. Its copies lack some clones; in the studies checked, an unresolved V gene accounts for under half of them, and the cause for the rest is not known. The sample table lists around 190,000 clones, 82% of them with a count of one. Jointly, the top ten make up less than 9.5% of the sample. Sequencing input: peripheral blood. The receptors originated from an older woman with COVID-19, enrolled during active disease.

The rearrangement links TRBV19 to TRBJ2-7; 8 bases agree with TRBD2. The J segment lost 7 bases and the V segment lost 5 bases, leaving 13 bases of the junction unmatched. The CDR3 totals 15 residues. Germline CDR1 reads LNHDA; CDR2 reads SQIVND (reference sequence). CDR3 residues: CASSLDREGLWEQYF. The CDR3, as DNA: TGTGCCAGTAGTCTCGATCGGGAGGGCCTCTGGGAGCAGTACTTC.

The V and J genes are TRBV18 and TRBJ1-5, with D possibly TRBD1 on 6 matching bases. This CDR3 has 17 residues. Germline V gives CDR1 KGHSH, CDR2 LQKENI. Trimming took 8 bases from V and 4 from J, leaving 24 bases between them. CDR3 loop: CASATTSVTGSNQPQHF. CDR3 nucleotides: TGTGCCAGCGCGACCACTTCAGTAACAGGGTCTAATCAGCCCCAGCATTTT. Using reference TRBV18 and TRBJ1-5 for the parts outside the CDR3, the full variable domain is NAGVMQNPRHLVRRRGQEARLRCSPMKGHSHVYWYRQLPEEGLKFMVYLQKENIIDESGMPKERFSAEFPKEGPSILRIQQVVRGDSAAYFCASATTSVTGSNQPQHFGDGTRLSIL.

CDR3 loop: CASSDTGLNTEAFF. The CDR3 DNA follows: TGTGCCAGCAGTGACACAGGATTGAACACTGAAGCTTTCTTT. J is TRBJ1-1 and V is TRBV2, with D tentatively TRBD1 (5 bases). Trimming left V 3 bases short and J 0 bases short, with 8 bases between. Germline CDR1 SNHLY, CDR2 FYNNEI. The CDR3 contains 14 residues.

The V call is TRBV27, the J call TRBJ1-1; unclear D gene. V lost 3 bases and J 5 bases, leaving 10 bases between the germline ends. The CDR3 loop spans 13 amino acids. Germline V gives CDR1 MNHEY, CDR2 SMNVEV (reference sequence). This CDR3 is CASSFAVSTEAFF. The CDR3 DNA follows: TGTGCCAGCAGTTTTGCGGTGTCAACTGAAGCTTTCTTT.

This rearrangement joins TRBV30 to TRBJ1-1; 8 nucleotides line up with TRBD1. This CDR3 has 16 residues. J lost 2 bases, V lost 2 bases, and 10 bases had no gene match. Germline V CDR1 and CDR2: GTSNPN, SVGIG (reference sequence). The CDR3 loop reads CAWSPKDRAINTEAFF. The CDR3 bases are TGTGCCTGGAGTCCAAAGGACAGGGCGATTAACACTGAAGCTTTCTTT.

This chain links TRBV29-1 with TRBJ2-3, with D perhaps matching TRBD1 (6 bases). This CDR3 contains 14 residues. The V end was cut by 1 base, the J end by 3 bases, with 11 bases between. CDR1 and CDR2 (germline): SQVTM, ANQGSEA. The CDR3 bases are TGCAGCGTTGAAGTAGCGAGGGGGACAGATACGCAGTATTTT. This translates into CSVEVARGTDTQYF.

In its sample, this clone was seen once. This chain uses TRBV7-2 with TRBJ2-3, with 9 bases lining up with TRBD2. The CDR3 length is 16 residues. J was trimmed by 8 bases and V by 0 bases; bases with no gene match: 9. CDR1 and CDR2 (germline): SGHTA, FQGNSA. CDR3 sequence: CASSLAAFSGRGTQYF. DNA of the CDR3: TGTGCCAGCAGCTTAGCCGCTTTTAGCGGGAGAGGTACGCAGTATTTT.

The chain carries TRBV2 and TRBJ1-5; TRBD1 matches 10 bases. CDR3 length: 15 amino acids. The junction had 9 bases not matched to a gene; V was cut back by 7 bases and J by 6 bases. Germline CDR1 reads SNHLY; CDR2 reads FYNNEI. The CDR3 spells CASTSTGGFTQPQHF. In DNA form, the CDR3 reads TGTGCCAGCACCTCGACAGGGGGCTTCACTCAGCCCCAGCATTTT.